This entry describes one T cell receptor beta chain. Antigen: not known. Uncontrolled infection, other autoimmune disease, pregnancy or lactation disqualified patients from enrolment. PBMCs were derived from roughly 10 ml fresh peripheral blood. The sample belongs to a study of T cells in Graves' hyperthyroidism and ophthalmopathy. Regarding the study as a whole: Peripheral blood also featured most of the thyroid clonotypes expanded above 0.001.

Germline V CDR1 and CDR2: PRHDT, FYEKMQ (reference sequence). V lost 0 bases to trimming and J lost 3 bases, with 9 bases between them. CDR3 length: 14 residues. TCR beta CDR3 regions were amplified from RNA transcripts. Carried out on the TCR CDR3, a first-round RT-PCR used the HTBI primer set. MiXCR was run by TCRdb on the multiplex PCR reads, yielding one entry per CDR3 protein. This sample has roughly 740,000 distinct CDR3 sequences, with roughly 17% found just once. The TCR comes from a man aged 18 to 30 with Graves' hyperthyroidism. The rearrangement joins TRBV13 to TRBJ2-7, with a weak D call TRBD2 (5 bases). The sequenced sample was blood. The CDR3 reads CASSLGTTNYEQYF. The CDR3 DNA is TGTGCCAGCAGCTTAGGGACTACTAACTACGAGCAGTACTTC.